Presented here are 11 T cell receptor beta chains from one specimen sequenced in a study of patients with pleural tuberculosis. TCRdb reanalysed the reads using MiXCR and keeps one entry per CDR3 protein. The table has 45,000 to 55,000 distinct CDR3 sequences, about 7.9% seen once; the top ten hold 15% to 20%. These receptors all stem from a human donor with pleural tuberculosis.

This clonotype has at least ten counts. This rearrangement joins TRBV6-2 or TRBV6-3 to TRBJ2-1; TRBD1 agrees at 8 bases. This CDR3 is built from 15 residues. V shed 1 base, J shed 8 bases, and the junction held 7 bases outside the gene matches. CDR1 and CDR2 (germline): MNHEY, SVGEGT. In DNA form, the CDR3 reads TGTGCCAGCAGTTACTTCGGGCAGGGGGCTGATGAGCAGTTCTTC. Residues: CASSYFGQGADEQFF.

Regarding this clonotype: A much larger clone lies a single base off, so this may be a read error. This sequence joins TRBV28 and TRBJ2-5; 8 bases map to TRBD1. CDR1 MDHEN and CDR2 SYDVKM come from the germline V gene. The CDR3 runs 16 residues. The CDR3 bases are TGTGCCAGCAGTTTAATTTTGCAGGGGGCAGGAGAGGCCCAGTACTTC. Translation: CASSLILQGAGEAQYF. Together with reference TRBV28 and TRBJ2-5, the CDR3 gives the full variable domain: DVKVTQSSRYLVKRTGEKVFLECVQDMDHENMFWYRQDPGLGLRLIYFSYDVKMKEKGDIPEGYSVSREKKERFSLILESASTNQTSMYLCASSLILQGAGEAQYFGPGTRLLVL.

This clonotype was detected ten times or more. V and J are TRBV29-1 and TRBJ1-4; 7 positions match TRBD1. The germline CDR1 and CDR2 sequences are SQVTM and ANQGSEA. There are 13 residues in the CDR3. The junction had 4 bases not matched to a gene; V was cut back by 3 bases and J by 6 bases. CDR3 nucleotide sequence: TGCAGCGTTGATTTGCAGGGGGATGAAAAACTGTTTTTT. Its protein is CSVDLQGDEKLFF.

A note on this clonotype: Given a much more abundant clone one base away, this may be a read error. The chain joins TRBV18 to TRBJ1-1; 8 positions agree with TRBD1. The CDR3 has 15 residues. Germline V gene lookup returns CDR1 KGHSH and CDR2 LQKENI. CDR3 in DNA: TGTGCCAGCTCACCTACGACAGGGGAGAACACTGAAGTTTTCTTT. It translates to CASSPTTGENTEVFF. Supplemented by reference TRBV18 and TRBJ1-1, the full variable domain reads NAGVMQNPRHLVRRRGQEARLRCSPMKGHSHVYWYRQLPEEGLKFMVYLQKENIIDESGMPKERFSAEFPKEGPSILRIQQVVRGDSAAYFCASSPTTGENTEVFFGQGTRLTVV.

This clonotype was picked up many times. The chain joins TRBV28 to TRBJ2-5; D gene uncertain. Per the germline V gene, CDR1 is MDHEN and CDR2 is SYDVKM. Deletions cut 1 base from V and 1 base from J, with 10 bases between. CDR3 length: 15 residues. The DNA of the CDR3 is TGTGCCAGCAGTTTATCCGACAATCCCCAAGAGACCCAGTACTTC. It codes for CASSLSDNPQETQYF.

This clonotype was observed at least ten times. The rearrangement links TRBV18 to TRBJ1-1; 7 nucleotides line up with TRBD1. This CDR3 region has 12 residues. Trimming cost V 5 bases and J 11 bases; bases outside gene matches: 8. The germline V gene encodes CDR1 KGHSH and CDR2 LQKENI. The CDR3 DNA sequence: TGTGCCAGCTCATCGACAGGGTTGGGTGCTTTCTTT. This encodes CASSSTGLGAFF.

On this clonotype itself: A much larger clone sits a single nucleotide away, making a read error possible. The chain is built from TRBV14 and TRBJ2-1; TRBD2 might be the D (6 bases). The CDR3 has 13 residues. The germline V gene encodes CDR1 SGHDN and CDR2 FVKESK. The CDR3 here is CASNQDRGTGEFF. Written as DNA, the CDR3 is TGTGCCAGCAACCAAGATCGGGGGACGGGAGAGTTCTTC.

This clonotype was counted at least ten times. The chain combines TRBV11-1 with TRBJ2-1; D gene ambiguous. V dropped 3 bases and J dropped 1 base, with 13 bases sitting between them. The length of the CDR3 is 16 residues. Germline V gene sequence: CDR1 SGHAT, CDR2 FQDESV (reference sequence). CDR3 DNA sequence: TGTGCCAGCAGCTTTCAAGGGTATGGATCCTACAATGAGCAGTTCTTC. Translated: CASSFQGYGSYNEQFF.

This clonotype was counted at least ten times. The chain employs TRBV6-1 and TRBJ1-3; TRBD1 is a possible D gene (5 bases). Germline V gives CDR1 MNHNS, CDR2 SASEGT. Trimming pared 2 bases from V and 0 bases from J, leaving 8 bases between. The CDR3 spans 15 residues. Here the CDR3 reads CASSEHRFSGNTIYF. Here the CDR3 DNA reads TGTGCCAGCAGTGAACACAGGTTCTCTGGAAACACCATATATTTT.

This clonotype was seen many times. The rearrangement links TRBV28 to TRBJ1-2; 9 positions match TRBD1. V was pared by 4 bases and J by 7 bases, with 10 bases of the junction left unmatched. This CDR3 spans 15 amino acids. Germline values: CDR1 MDHEN, CDR2 SYDVKM. This CDR3 is CASSSPGQGFFGYTF. As DNA, the CDR3 is TGTGCCAGCAGTTCGCCGGGACAGGGTTTCTTTGGCTACACCTTC.

In its sample, this clonotype was seen many times. The chain links TRBV15 to TRBJ2-1; D remains unclear. The V gene lost 0 bases and the J gene lost 6 bases, with 6 bases spanning the gap. This CDR3 is 13 amino acids long. Germline CDR1 LNHNV, CDR2 YYDKDF (reference sequence). The DNA of the CDR3 is TGTGCCACCAGCAGAGATGTCCTCAATGAGCAGTTCTTC. It codes for CATSRDVLNEQFF.